This T cell receptor beta chain emerged from a study of shared clonotypes between healthy human individuals. About the research overall: Each donor had three CD4 naive, three CD4 memory, two CD8 naive and one CD8 memory plate.

Germline CDR1 is MNHEY and CDR2 is SMNVEV (reference sequence). Trimming cost V 1 base and J 0 bases, with 6 bases left between them. This CDR3 spans 15 amino acids. Study results and limitations: Against clonotypes common to all four donors, non-shared ones had lower generation probabilities. The researchers took only blood, and tissue repertoires probably look different. Of the naive CD4 clonotypes, about 5% were shared across a few donors.

As concerns this clone: Antigen specificity is unknown.

Clones were sequenced by immunoSEQ multiplex PCR, and TCRdb holds only the in-frame ones, with some missing. This sample has roughly 2,000,000 clones, with 85% to 95% found just once. Terminally differentiated effector memory CD45RA+ cells were excluded from the naive CD8 cells, which were CD45RO-negative and positively selected for CCR7. The source material was naive CD8+ T cells sorted from blood. The sequence was collected from a man younger than 30 in good health. V gene TRBV27 combines with J gene TRBJ2-2; D uncertain. The CDR3 is CASSLLPTNTGELFF. The CDR3, as DNA: TGTGCCAGCAGTTTATTACCTACGAACACCGGGGAGCTGTTTTTT.